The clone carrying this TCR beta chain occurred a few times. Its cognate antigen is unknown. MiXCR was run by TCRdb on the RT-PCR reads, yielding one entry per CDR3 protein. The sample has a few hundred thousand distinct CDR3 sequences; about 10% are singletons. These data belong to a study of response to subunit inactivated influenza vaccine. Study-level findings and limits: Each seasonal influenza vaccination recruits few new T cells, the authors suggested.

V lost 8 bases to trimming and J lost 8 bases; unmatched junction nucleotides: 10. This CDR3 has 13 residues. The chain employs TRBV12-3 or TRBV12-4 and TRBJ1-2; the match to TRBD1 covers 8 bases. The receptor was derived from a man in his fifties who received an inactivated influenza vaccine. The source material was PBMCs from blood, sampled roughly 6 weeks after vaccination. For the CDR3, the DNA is TGTGCCAGCCAATGGGGCGACAGGGGAGGCTACACCTTC. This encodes CASQWGDRGGYTF.